This T cell receptor (beta chain) was identified during a study of read filtering for tumor transcriptome and immune sequencing. Study-wide context: Mean patient age was around 66 years, range roughly 47 to 90; around 17 male, more than 11 female. IR-seq gave about 4.05 to 11 million TCR reads per sample; RNA-seq gave about 80 to 1,400.

The length of the CDR3 is 13 residues. The V end lost 10 bases, the J end lost 3 bases, and 16 bases lay between the germline ends. Germline lookup yields CDR1 ENHRY and CDR2 SYGVKD. Every patient had bone marrow sampled while the disease was active. Turning to this clonotype: No antigen is known for it.

From about 400 ng of RNA, a library with molecular barcoded alpha/delta and beta/gamma adaptors was made. TCRdb reanalysed the reads using MiXCR and keeps one entry per CDR3 protein. Of about 93,000 distinct CDR3 sequences detected, around a fifth appear once; the ten largest clones hold approximately 10%. The study's findings and limits: The CD138-negative fraction was mixed bone marrow immune cells, not pure T cells.

The chain has TRBV10-3 and TRBJ2-7; TRBD2 is a possible D gene (6 bases). Sequences were obtained from a population of CD138-negative cells sorted from bone marrow. This receptor was obtained from a donor over 35 with multiple myeloma. The CDR3 bases are TGTGCCAGCGGGATAGGGGTTATCTACGAGCAGTACTTC. Encoded protein: CASGIGVIYEQYF.